A selection of T cell receptor beta chains follows, all from one sample in a study of cytomegalovirus exposure and HLA in healthy donors. TCRdb keeps only in-frame clones here, not all; method: immunoSEQ multiplex PCR. The repertoire includes some 100,000 clones, 79% of them detected once, and over 2.5% sits in the top ten. Sequencing was performed on PBMCs. Receptor source: a male donor in good health and CMV-seropositive. Each CDR3 is given with its conserved first and last residue. D genes are given only for firm matches. The size field is filled for only some rows; it gives once, few, many or a size class.

TRBV6-5	TRBJ1-2	TRBD1	-	CASSRGQGNYGYTF	TGTGCCAGCAGCCGGGGACAGGGTAACTATGGCTACACCTTC
TRBV30	TRBJ1-1	-	-	CAWSTQPNTEAFF	TGTGCCTGGAGTACACAGCCAAACACTGAAGCTTTCTTT
TRBV30	TRBJ1-2	TRBD1	few	CAWRQGAYGYTF	TGTGCCTGGAGACAGGGGGCTTATGGCTACACCTTC
TRBV7-8	TRBJ2-5	TRBD2	-	CASSFGASGGPETQYF	TGTGCCAGCAGCTTCGGAGCTAGCGGGGGTCCGGAGACCCAGTACTTC
TRBV7-3	TRBJ1-1	-	-	CASSLHRDGTEAFF	TGTGCCAGCAGCCTACACAGGGACGGCACTGAAGCTTTCTTT
TRBV2	TRBJ1-4	TRBD1	-	CAMSGGLLATNEKLFF	TGTGCCATGTCAGGGGGCCTCCTTGCAACTAATGAAAAACTGTTTTTT
TRBV18	TRBJ1-1	TRBD1	-	CASSPSIIQGSTNTEAFF	TGTGCCAGCTCACCCAGTATAATACAGGGGTCGACGAACACTGAAGCTTTCTTT
TRBV5-1	TRBJ2-7	-	once	CASSRGPIEEQYF	TGCGCCAGCAGCCGCGGTCCCATCGAGGAGCAGTACTTC
TRBV6-6	TRBJ2-2	TRBD1	-	CAIAGTGGTGELFF	TGTGCCATCGCCGGGACAGGGGGTACCGGGGAGCTGTTTTTT
TRBV5-1	TRBJ2-1	-	-	CASSYRDFSYNEQFF	TGCGCCAGCAGCTACCGGGACTTCTCCTACAATGAGCAGTTCTTC
TRBV29-1	TRBJ2-5	-	-	CSLRKGLGETQYF	TGCAGCCTTCGGAAGGGGCTTGGGGAGACCCAGTACTTC
TRBV6-5	TRBJ1-1	-	-	CASRALQGGNTEAFF	TGTGCCAGCAGGGCCCTTCAGGGTGGGAACACTGAAGCTTTCTTT
TRBV9	TRBJ2-6	TRBD1	-	CASSAPTGDGANVLTF	TGTGCCAGCAGCGCCCCTACAGGGGATGGGGCCAACGTCCTGACTTTC
TRBV15	TRBJ2-6	TRBD1	-	CATSKTLEAGGSGANVLTF	TGTGCCACCAGCAAAACCCTCGAGGCAGGGGGCTCTGGGGCCAACGTCCTGACTTTC
TRBV2	TRBJ1-2	-	-	CASSSQGVDGYTF	TGTGCCAGCAGTTCGCAGGGCGTCGATGGCTACACCTTC
TRBV30	TRBJ2-7	-	-	CAWSAGAGFEQYF	TGTGCCTGGAGTGCAGGGGCCGGTTTCGAGCAGTACTTC
TRBV7-9	TRBJ1-5	-	-	CASSLAGVRNQPQHF	TGTGCCAGCAGCTTGGCAGGGGTGAGAAATCAGCCCCAGCATTTT
TRBV7-9	TRBJ2-1	-	once	CASSASVSYNEQFF	TGTGCCAGCAGCGCGAGTGTTTCCTACAATGAGCAGTTCTTC
TRBV7-8	TRBJ1-1	-	-	CASSLGESTEAFF	TGTGCCAGCAGCTTAGGCGAGAGCACTGAAGCTTTCTTT
TRBV6-5	TRBJ2-5	TRBD2	once	CASSSSGGKETQYF	TGTGCCAGCAGTTCTAGCGGGGGGAAAGAGACCCAGTACTTC
TRBV18	TRBJ1-2	-	-	CASSPPGVGGYTF	TGTGCCAGCTCACCACCCGGGGTGGGTGGCTACACCTTC
TRBV2	TRBJ2-3	TRBD2	few	CASSEGLPIQGATQYF	TGTGCCAGCAGTGAGGGACTACCAATCCAGGGCGCGACGCAGTATTTT
TRBV6-5	TRBJ1-2	-	-	CASAANWNYGYTF	TGTGCCAGCGCGGCGAATTGGAACTATGGCTACACCTTC
TRBV5-4	TRBJ1-2	-	-	CASSFSGGARDGYTF	TGTGCCAGCAGCTTTAGTGGAGGAGCTCGGGATGGCTACACCTTC
TRBV9	TRBJ2-5	TRBD2	-	CASSPGLAGHQYF	TGTGCCAGCAGCCCTGGACTAGCGGGGCACCAGTACTTC
TRBV27	TRBJ2-7	-	once	CASSKDSNPYEQYF	TGTGCCAGCAGTAAGGACAGCAACCCCTACGAGCAGTACTTC
TRBV6-1	TRBJ1-5	-	once	CASSEMAGLIQPQHF	TGTGCCAGCAGTGAAATGGCAGGGCTTATTCAGCCCCAGCATTTT
TRBV6-5	TRBJ1-2	-	-	CASSYGGDGNYGYTF	TGTGCCAGCAGTTACGGCGGAGACGGGAACTATGGCTACACCTTC
TRBV30	TRBJ2-2	-	once	CAFSGSNTGELFF	TGTGCCTTCTCGGGGTCCAACACCGGGGAGCTGTTTTTT
TRBV7-9	TRBJ1-6	TRBD1	-	CASSAGGQGASPLHF	TGTGCCAGCAGCGCGGGGGGACAGGGGGCTTCACCCCTCCACTTT
TRBV10-1	TRBJ1-5	-	-	CASIGLPEPQHF	TGCGCCAGCATAGGACTGCCCGAACCCCAGCATTTT
TRBV5-1	TRBJ1-1	TRBD1	-	CASSPRPGQPLNTEAFF	TGCGCCAGCAGCCCCCGACCGGGACAGCCTTTGAACACTGAAGCTTTCTTT
TRBV6-5	TRBJ1-1	-	-	CASSYSGGGTEAFF	TGTGCCAGCAGTTACTCCGGGGGGGGGACTGAAGCTTTCTTT
TRBV7-2	TRBJ2-7	TRBD1	few	CASSPSGTGFLEQYF	TGTGCCAGCAGCCCAAGCGGGACAGGGTTTCTCGAGCAGTACTTC
TRBV7-3	TRBJ2-1	-	few	CASSLMSLNGEQFF	TGTGCCAGCAGCTTAATGTCGCTCAACGGTGAGCAGTTCTTC
TRBV18	TRBJ2-7	TRBD1	-	CASSLGQGGSYEQYF	TGTGCCAGCTCCCTCGGACAGGGGGGATCCTACGAGCAGTACTTC
TRBV21-1	TRBJ1-2	-	-	CASSTQDRDYGGYTF	TGTGCCAGCAGCACCCAGGACAGAGACTATGGGGGCTACACCTTC
TRBV9	TRBJ1-1	TRBD1	-	CASSRGTGSLNTEAFF	TGTGCCAGCAGTAGGGGGACAGGTTCTCTTAACACTGAAGCTTTCTTT
TRBV9	TRBJ2-2	TRBD1	-	CASSVGTGATGELFF	TGTGCCAGCAGCGTAGGGACAGGAGCCACCGGGGAGCTGTTTTTT
TRBV2	TRBJ2-2	TRBD1	once	CASSMGQGNTGELFF	TGTGCCAGCAGCATGGGACAGGGAAACACCGGGGAGCTGTTTTTT
TRBV30	TRBJ2-1	TRBD2	-	CAWSVLGLATGEQFF	TGTGCCTGGAGTGTACTGGGACTAGCCACGGGTGAGCAGTTCTTC
TRBV12-5	TRBJ1-4	-	once	CASGLVLGGWDEKLFF	TGTGCTAGTGGTTTGGTACTCGGAGGGTGGGATGAAAAACTGTTTTTT
TRBV2	TRBJ1-1	-	-	CASPGGNTEAFF	TGTGCCAGCCCGGGGGGGAACACTGAAGCTTTCTTT